This TCR beta chain emerged from a study of T cell responses to AZD1222 COVID-19 vaccine. Only in-frame clones appear in the TCRdb table, and some are missing; sequencing was by immunoSEQ multiplex PCR. The table shows roughly 150,000 clones, with 92% occurring only once. This CDR3 has 12 residues. Germline assignment: CDR1 SGDLS and CDR2 YYNGEE. The V segment lost 6 bases and the J segment 7 bases; nucleotides outside the gene matches: 7. Regarding this clone: Its antigen is unknown.

General study findings and limits: Females made up more of the donors, who were largely white British, and clonal diversity may have come out too low. Dominant CD4 TCR responses targeted spike regions 160-218 and 743-854. The number of AZD1222 recipients seropositive at baseline was only five or six. Repertoire sampling occurred only after the peak T cell response.

The sample here was peripheral blood, taken 28 days after the second AZD1222 dose. The chain has TRBV9 and TRBJ2-7; 7 bases align to TRBD1. This receptor was taken from an adult who received the AZD1222 COVID-19 vaccine. CDR3: CASTGTAGEQYF. The DNA of the CDR3 is TGTGCCAGCACCGGGACAGCAGGAGAGCAGTACTTC.